The rows below give T cell receptor beta chains drawn from one sample of a study of blood T cell repertoires in COVID-19. Some clones are missing from TCRdb's copy, which holds only in-frame ones; the method was immunoSEQ multiplex PCR. The sample includes about 160,000 clones, approximately 90% seen only once; the top ten take about a tenth. The sequenced sample was peripheral blood. The source of these receptors is a woman between 65 and 79 years old with COVID-19, enrolled during active disease. Both conserved end residues are part of each CDR3. The order of the fields is CDR3 DNA, CDR3 protein, J gene, D gene, V gene, clone size. The D gene is left open where the match is weak. Clone size is shown for a subset of rows, as once, few, many or a class of expanded clone.

TGTGCCAGCAGTCTTCCGGGACAGCAAGAGACCCAGTACTTC,CASSLPGQQETQYF,TRBJ2-5,TRBD1,TRBV28,-
TGCGCCAGCAATGCCAGGGCTCAAGGGGAGCAGTACTTC,CASNARAQGEQYF,TRBJ2-7,-,TRBV5-1,-
TGTGCCAGCTCCGCCGACCGGGACAGGGGGCGCGGCTATGGCTACACCTTC,CASSADRDRGRGYGYTF,TRBJ1-2,TRBD1,TRBV18,once
TGTGCCTCAGGCAGGACAACTAATGAAAAACTGTTTTTT,CASGRTTNEKLFF,TRBJ1-4,-,TRBV5-4,-
TGTGCCAGCAGTGAAAGTACAAATGGCAATCAGCCCCAGCATTTT,CASSESTNGNQPQHF,TRBJ1-5,-,TRBV2,few
TGTGCCAGCAGATGGGGGGACACCGGGGAGCTGTTTTTT,CASRWGDTGELFF,TRBJ2-2,-,TRBV2,-
TGTGCCAGCAGTTTATTGAGTCAGCCCCAGCATTTT,CASSLLSQPQHF,TRBJ1-5,-,TRBV12-3/TRBV12-4,once
TGTGCCAGCAGCAACGACAGGCGTGGCTACACCTTC,CASSNDRRGYTF,TRBJ1-2,-,TRBV7-2,-
TGTGCCAGCAGCTTGGACCAGGTGGAGACCCAGTACTTC,CASSLDQVETQYF,TRBJ2-5,-,TRBV5-4,-
TGTGCCAGCAGCCTAATGGGGACAGCCGGTTCACCCCTCCACTTT,CASSLMGTAGSPLHF,TRBJ1-6,TRBD1,TRBV7-2,-
TGTGCCACCAGCAGACAACGCGGGACAGGGTACGGCTACACCTTC,CATSRQRGTGYGYTF,TRBJ1-2,TRBD1,TRBV15,-
TGTGCCAGTAGTACACAGGGAACCACCGGGGAGCTGTTTTTT,CASSTQGTTGELFF,TRBJ2-2,-,TRBV19,-
TGTGCCAGCAGCCAGGGCGGGTACTCTAACTATGGCTACACCTTC,CASSQGGYSNYGYTF,TRBJ1-2,-,TRBV3-1/TRBV3-2,-
TGTGCCAGCAGCGTAGGGTATAGCGGGCCCAGCACAGATACGCAGTATTTT,CASSVGYSGPSTDTQYF,TRBJ2-3,TRBD2,TRBV9,-
TGCGCCAGCAGCTTGGAGGCTAGCGGGATACAAGAGACCCAGTACTTC,CASSLEASGIQETQYF,TRBJ2-5,TRBD2,TRBV5-1,-
TGCGCCAGCAGCTTGGACGGGAGCAATCAGCCCCAGCATTTT,CASSLDGSNQPQHF,TRBJ1-5,-,TRBV5-1,-
TGTGCCAGCAGGTATTCAAGTAGCTCCTACGAGCAGTACTTC,CASRYSSSSYEQYF,TRBJ2-7,-,TRBV7-3,-
TGTGCCAGCAGCGGGGGGACTAGCGGGGGACCAGATACGCAGTATTTT,CASSGGTSGGPDTQYF,TRBJ2-3,TRBD2,TRBV5-4,few
TGCGCCAGCAGCTTGTACCCCTGGGGACAGGGGTACACCGGGGAGCTGTTTTTT,CASSLYPWGQGYTGELFF,TRBJ2-2,TRBD1,TRBV5-1,-
TGTGCCAGCAGTTTAGGGACAGGGTTCTATGGCTACACCTTC,CASSLGTGFYGYTF,TRBJ1-2,TRBD1,TRBV28,-
TGTGCCAGCAGGGCACAGGGCTCAGCTTTCTTT,CASRAQGSAFF,TRBJ1-1,-,TRBV2,few
TGTGCCAGCAGAGTGGCAGGGGCCAACTACGAGCAGTACTTC,CASRVAGANYEQYF,TRBJ2-7,-,TRBV28,-
TGCGCCAGCAGCTCCTTGACAGGGGGCGATTCGGACACTGAAGCTTTCTTT,CASSSLTGGDSDTEAFF,TRBJ1-1,TRBD1,TRBV5-1,-
TGTGCCAGCAGCTCGCCACGGGGGAACACCGGGGAGCTGTTTTTT,CASSSPRGNTGELFF,TRBJ2-2,-,TRBV5-4,-
TGTGCCAGCAGTTTTGGGGACAGCCAAGGCAACTATGGCTACACCTTC,CASSFGDSQGNYGYTF,TRBJ1-2,TRBD1,TRBV28,few
TGTGCCAGCAGTATCACAGGGGATCAGCCCCAGCATTTT,CASSITGDQPQHF,TRBJ1-5,TRBD1,TRBV2,-
TGTGCCAGCAGCAACCCAGGGGGCGGTGAAAAACTGTTTTTT,CASSNPGGGEKLFF,TRBJ1-4,TRBD1,TRBV6-6,-
TGTGCCAGCAGTGAATACAGACAGGACCCCTACAATGAGCAGTTCTTC,CASSEYRQDPYNEQFF,TRBJ2-1,-,TRBV6-1,-
TGTGCCAGCAGTTACGGATCTAGCTGGGATACGCAGTATTTT,CASSYGSSWDTQYF,TRBJ2-3,-,TRBV6-5,-
TGTGCCAGCAGTCCTGGGACAGGGAAAACTGAAGCTTTCTTT,CASSPGTGKTEAFF,TRBJ1-1,TRBD1,TRBV28,-